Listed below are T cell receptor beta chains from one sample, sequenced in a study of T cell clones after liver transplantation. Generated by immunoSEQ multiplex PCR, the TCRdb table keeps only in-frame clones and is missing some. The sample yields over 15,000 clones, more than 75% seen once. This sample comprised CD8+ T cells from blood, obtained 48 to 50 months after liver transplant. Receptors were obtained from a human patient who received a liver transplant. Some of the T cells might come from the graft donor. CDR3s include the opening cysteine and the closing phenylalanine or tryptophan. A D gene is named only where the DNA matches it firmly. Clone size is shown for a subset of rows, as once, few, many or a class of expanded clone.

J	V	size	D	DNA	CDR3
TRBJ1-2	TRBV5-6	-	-	TGTGCCAGCAGCTTCGAAGGACCGGGCGGCTACACCTTC	CASSFEGPGGYTF
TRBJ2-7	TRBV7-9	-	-	TGTGCCAGCAGCTCGACAGTCTACGAGCAGTACTTC	CASSSTVYEQYF
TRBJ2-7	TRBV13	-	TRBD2	TGTGCCAGCAGCTACACCCTGGCGGGAGCTATCTACGAGCAGTACTTC	CASSYTLAGAIYEQYF
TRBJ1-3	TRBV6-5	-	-	TGTGCCAGCAGTTACGGGCAGGCCCCTGGAAACACCATATATTTT	CASSYGQAPGNTIYF
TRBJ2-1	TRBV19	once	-	TGTGCCAGTAGTATAGCGGCCAGCGAGCCCTACAATGAGCAGTTCTTC	CASSIAASEPYNEQFF
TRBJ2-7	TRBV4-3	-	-	TGCGCCAGCAGCCAGTCATGGGGGAGCGCTGACGAGCAGTACTTC	CASSQSWGSADEQYF
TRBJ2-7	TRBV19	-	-	TGTGCCAGTAGTACTGCCTCCGGGTTCTCCTACGAGCAGTACTTC	CASSTASGFSYEQYF
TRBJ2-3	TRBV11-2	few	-	TGTGCCAGCAGCCACACGGCGGGTTCCACAGATACGCAGTATTTT	CASSHTAGSTDTQYF
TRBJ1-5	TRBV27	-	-	TGTGCCAGCAGTTTATTCTCCGGAACCAATCAGCCCCAGCATTTT	CASSLFSGTNQPQHF
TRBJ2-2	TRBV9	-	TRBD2	TGTGCCAGCAGCGTTAGCGGGGGGTCGAACACCGGGGAGCTGTTTTTT	CASSVSGGSNTGELFF
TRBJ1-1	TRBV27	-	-	TGTGCCAGCAGTCCCCTGGGAGGGTACACTGAAGCTTTCTTT	CASSPLGGYTEAFF
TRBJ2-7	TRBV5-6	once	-	TGTGCCAGCAGAGGCGTGGGGTACGAGCAGTACTTC	CASRGVGYEQYF
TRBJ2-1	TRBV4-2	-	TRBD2	TGTGCCAGCAGCCCCACTAGCGGGAACAATGAGCAGTTCTTC	CASSPTSGNNEQFF
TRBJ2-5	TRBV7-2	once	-	TGTGCCAGCAGCTTAGGATCCGGCGCCCAAGAGACCCAGTACTTC	CASSLGSGAQETQYF
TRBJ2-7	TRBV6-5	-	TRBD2	TGTGCCAGCAGCTCCCGGGGGGGGGAGGAGCAGTACTTC	CASSSRGGEEQYF
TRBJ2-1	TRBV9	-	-	TGTGCCAGCAGCGTCCTTAATGAGCAGTTCTTC	CASSVLNEQFF
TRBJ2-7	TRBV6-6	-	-	TGTGCCAGCAGTTATGAGGGGGCCTACGAGCAGTACTTC	CASSYEGAYEQYF
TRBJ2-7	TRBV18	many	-	TGTGCCAGCTCACCCTCGTTTGTGGGGGTAACTTACGAGCAGTACTTC	CASSPSFVGVTYEQYF
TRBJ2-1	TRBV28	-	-	TGTGCCAGCAGTTTTGAGGGGGGTTTCCCCACTCAACAGGGGTTCTTC	CASSFEGGFPTQQGFF
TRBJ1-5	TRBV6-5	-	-	TGTGCCAGCAGTTCTCCGGGTCAGCCCCAGCATTTT	CASSSPGQPQHF
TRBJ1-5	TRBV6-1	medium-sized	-	TGTGCCAGCAGTGAAGCGGGAAATCAGCCCCAGCATTTT	CASSEAGNQPQHF
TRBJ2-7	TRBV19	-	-	TGTGCCAGTAGTATAGATCTCTCGGGGTTCAACGAGCAGTACTTC	CASSIDLSGFNEQYF
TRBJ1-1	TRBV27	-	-	TGTGCCAGCAGTTTGGCAGGGGCTAGGAACACTGAAGCTTTCTTT	CASSLAGARNTEAFF
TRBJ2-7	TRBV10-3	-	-	TGTGCCATCAGTGAGTCGGGGGGCGCGGGAGACGAGCAGTACTTC	CAISESGGAGDEQYF
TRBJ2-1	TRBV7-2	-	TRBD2	TGTGCCAGCAGCTTAGGTGGGGGGACTAGAGGTTTGAATGAGCAGTTCTTC	CASSLGGGTRGLNEQFF
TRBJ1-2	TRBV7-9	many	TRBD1	TGTGCCAGCAGCTTACCGGGACAGGAAAACTATGGCTACACCTTC	CASSLPGQENYGYTF
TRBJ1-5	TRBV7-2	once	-	TGTGCCAGCAGCTTAACAGAATATAGCAATCAGCCCCAGCATTTT	CASSLTEYSNQPQHF
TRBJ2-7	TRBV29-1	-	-	TGCAGCGTTCGGGCAACCCACTACGAGCAGTACTTC	CSVRATHYEQYF
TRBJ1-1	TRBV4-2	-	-	TGTGCCAGCACCTCCCCGATCCCGGGACAAGAAGCTTTCTTT	CASTSPIPGQEAFF
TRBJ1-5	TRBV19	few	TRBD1	TGTGCCAGTAGTCCCTGGACAGGGAGGCAGCCCCAGCATTTT	CASSPWTGRQPQHF
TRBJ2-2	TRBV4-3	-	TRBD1	TGCGCCAGCAGCCATGACACAGGGGGCTCGGCCACCGGGGAGCTGTTTTTT	CASSHDTGGSATGELFF
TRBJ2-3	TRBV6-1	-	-	TGTGCCAGCAGTGAATTTTCTCGAGGGGATGAAGATACGCAGTATTTT	CASSEFSRGDEDTQYF
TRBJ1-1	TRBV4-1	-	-	TGCGCCAGCAGCCAAGACCCGCGGGGCCACGCTGAAGCTTTCTTT	CASSQDPRGHAEAFF
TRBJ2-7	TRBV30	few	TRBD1	TGTGCCTGGAGAAAGGGGACAGGGGGCCACGAGCAGTACTTC	CAWRKGTGGHEQYF
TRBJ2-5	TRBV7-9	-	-	TGTGCCAGCAGCTTAGCGCGAACCCAAGAGACCCAGTACTTC	CASSLARTQETQYF
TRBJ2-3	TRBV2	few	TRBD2	TGTGCCAGCCTGTGGGGGGGACTAAGCACAGATACGCAGTATTTT	CASLWGGLSTDTQYF
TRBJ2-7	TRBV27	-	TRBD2	TGTGCCAGCAGTTTATCTGTACTAGCGGTTTCCTACGAGCAGTACTTC	CASSLSVLAVSYEQYF
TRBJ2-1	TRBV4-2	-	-	TGTGCCAGCAGCCATGGGGCCCGGGACGTATACAATGAGCAGTTCTTC	CASSHGARDVYNEQFF
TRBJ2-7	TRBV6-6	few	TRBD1	TGTGCCAGCAGTTACCGCTTGCAGGGGGCCGACGAGCAGTACTTC	CASSYRLQGADEQYF
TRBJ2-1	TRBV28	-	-	TGTGCCAGCCGAAAGGGGCGCGCCTACAATGAGCAGTTCTTC	CASRKGRAYNEQFF
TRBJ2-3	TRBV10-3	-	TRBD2	TGTGCCATCAGTGAAGGCGGGAGTTACACAGATACGCAGTATTTT	CAISEGGSYTDTQYF
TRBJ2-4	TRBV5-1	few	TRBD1	TGCGCCAGCAGCAACCCGGGACAGAAAAACATTCAGTACTTC	CASSNPGQKNIQYF
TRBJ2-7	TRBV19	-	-	TGTGCCAGTAGTACCATCTCAGGTACCTACGAGCAGTACTTC	CASSTISGTYEQYF
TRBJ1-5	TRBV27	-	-	TGTGCCAGCAGTTTAATCGCCAGGGGCAATCAGCCCCAGCATTTT	CASSLIARGNQPQHF
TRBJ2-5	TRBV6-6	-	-	TGTGCCAGCAGTTACTCAGAGACCCAGTACTTC	CASSYSETQYF
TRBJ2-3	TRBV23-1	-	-	TGCGCCAGCAGTCAAGGAGGGGGAAGCACAGATACGCAGTATTTT	CASSQGGGSTDTQYF
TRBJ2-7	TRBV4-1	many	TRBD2	TGCGCCAGCAGCCAATTAGCGGGGAGCGGGTACGAGCAGTACTTC	CASSQLAGSGYEQYF
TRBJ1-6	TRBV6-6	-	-	TGTGCCAGCAGCCCCTCGGGTCCGCCCCTCCACTTT	CASSPSGPPLHF
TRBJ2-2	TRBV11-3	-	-	TGTGCCAGCAGCTTAACGGGGACCGGGGAGCTGTTTTTT	CASSLTGTGELFF
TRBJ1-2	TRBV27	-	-	TGTGCCAGCAGTTTATCAGGCTACTATGGCTACACCTTC	CASSLSGYYGYTF
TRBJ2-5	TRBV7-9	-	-	TGTGCCAGCAGCTTATCACTGCGAGGGGAGACCCAGTACTTC	CASSLSLRGETQYF
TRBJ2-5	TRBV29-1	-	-	TGCAGCGCTGACGGGACGGCGGGGGCCCAAGAGACCCAGTACTTC	CSADGTAGAQETQYF
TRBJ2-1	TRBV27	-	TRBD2	TGTGCCAGCACCTCTCCCTCACTAGCGGGTATTTACAATGAGCAGTTCTTC	CASTSPSLAGIYNEQFF
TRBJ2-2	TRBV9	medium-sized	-	TGTGCCAGCAGCGCGACTAGTAACACCGGGGAGCTGTTTTTT	CASSATSNTGELFF